One T cell receptor (beta chain) is described in this entry. The antigen this receptor binds is unknown. The sample holds no much larger clone one base away, and base qualities are not on file. The collaborating institutions used their own protocols to collect whole blood in K2EDTA tubes. For TCRbeta analysis, collaborator samples were shipped as frozen whole blood, as isolated PBMCs, or as DNA extracted from either sample type. TCRbeta CDR3 regions were amplified from genomic DNA by means of the immunoSEQ Assay, a bias-controlled multiplex PCR. The study's own analysis went as follows. The number of nucleated cells in each sample was estimated from the amplification of reference gene primers within the assay. Sequence reads were collapsed and filtered to measure the absolute abundance of every unique TCRbeta CDR3 rearrangement. Productive Simpson clonality was computed per sample as the square root of Simpson's diversity index over productive rearrangements. The immuneACCESS repertoire file appears here via TCRdb, limited to in-frame rearrangements. These files lack a portion of the clones; in checked studies, under half of the deficit traces to unresolved V genes, and the cause of the others is not known. The V and J calls and clone size come from that table; D and trimming were worked out from the DNA. For this sample the table gives around 100,000 clones, of which less than 95% were detected only once. About 2.5% of the sample comes from the top ten.

The sample belongs to a study of blood T cell repertoires in COVID-19 (dated by TCRdb to the early 2020s). Regarding the study in general: Collaborator samples came from the United States, Italy and Spain and covered acute and convalescent phases of COVID-19. The prospective study material was composed of cDNA or gDNA derived from T cells, B-cell-depleted T cells, or PBMCs. Deeply sampled blood TCRbeta repertoires from subjects exposed to, actively infected with, or recovered from COVID-19 were included in the dataset. The repertoires were released in a freely available public database intended as a resource for research on the immune response to SARS-CoV-2. The samples were drawn from two sources: the first 160 participants of the ongoing ImmuneRACE study, and 1,200 or so subjects contributed by 6 global collaborators. Nearly every sample came with metadata listing a de-identified subject ID, COVID-19 status, age in years and sex. HLA class I and class II types, where available, came from metadata supplied by the sample provider rather than from assay-based typing. The paper as a whole reports these results and caveats: How much clinical and demographic metadata was included differed by source and by participant, and the metadata was provided uncurated.

Trimming costs V 5 bases and J 1 base, and their ends lie 11 bases apart. Sequences MNHEY (CDR1) and SVGAGI (CDR2) are obtained from the germline V gene. The CDR3 has 14 amino acids, counting the end cysteine and phenylalanine. The CDR3 DNA has 42 bases and is translated from base 1. The specimen was peripheral blood. The sequence is built from TRBV6-5 and TRBJ1-2, with TRBD1 as a weak D call on 5 bases. The sequence was collected from a human donor with active COVID-19. The donor label of this sample is uncertain. The CDR3 loop reads CASSRGGDNYGYTF. In nucleotide form, the sequence is TGTGCCAGCAGTCGGGGGGGGGATAACTATGGCTACACCTTC.